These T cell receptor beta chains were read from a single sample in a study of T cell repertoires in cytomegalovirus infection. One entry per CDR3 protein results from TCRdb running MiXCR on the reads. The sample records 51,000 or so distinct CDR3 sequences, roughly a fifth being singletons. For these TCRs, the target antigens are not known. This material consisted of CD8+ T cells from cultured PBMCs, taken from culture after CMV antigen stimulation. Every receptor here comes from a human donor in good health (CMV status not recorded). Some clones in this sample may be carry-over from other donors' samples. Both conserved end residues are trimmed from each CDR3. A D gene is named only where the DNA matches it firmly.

CDR3: ASSQYKGAVYGYT
length: 13
J: TRBJ1-2
D: TRBD1
V: TRBV16

CDR3: ASSQRQGAYNEQF
length: 13
J: TRBJ2-1
D: TRBD1
V: TRBV7-2

CDR3: ASSLSGETQY
length: 10
J: TRBJ2-5
D: -
V: TRBV27

CDR3: ASSPTGELWSYT
length: 12
J: TRBJ1-2
D: TRBD1
V: TRBV7-2

CDR3: ASSSISRGRRTSWGNEKLF
length: 19
J: TRBJ1-4
D: TRBD1
V: TRBV7-2

CDR3: ASVGLAGGGTYNEQF
length: 15
J: TRBJ2-1
D: TRBD2
V: TRBV6-1

CDR3: ASSQAFRSQETQY
length: 13
J: TRBJ2-5
D: -
V: TRBV4-1

CDR3: ASSDWRGPNGELF
length: 13
J: TRBJ2-2
D: -
V: TRBV2

CDR3: ASSPIQGGSEQY
length: 12
J: TRBJ2-7
D: TRBD1
V: TRBV11-2

CDR3: ASSRRDDTDTQY
length: 12
J: TRBJ2-3
D: -
V: TRBV7-6

CDR3: ASSLPGAWEQY
length: 11
J: TRBJ2-7
D: -
V: TRBV7-9

CDR3: ASSQAPSTNTEAF
length: 13
J: TRBJ1-1
D: -
V: TRBV4-3

CDR3: ASSPGLAGGLDTQY
length: 14
J: TRBJ2-3
D: TRBD2
V: TRBV19

CDR3: SAPLMEMNTEAF
length: 12
J: TRBJ1-1
D: -
V: TRBV20-1

CDR3: ASSYPVRGPYQPQH
length: 14
J: TRBJ1-5
D: -
V: TRBV6-5

CDR3: ASLPARANTGELF
length: 13
J: TRBJ2-2
D: -
V: TRBV2

CDR3: ASSQDGGGGLEAF
length: 13
J: TRBJ1-1
D: -
V: TRBV4-1

CDR3: ASSPSGNYGYT
length: 11
J: TRBJ1-2
D: -
V: TRBV7-3

CDR3: ASSLGTEAF
length: 9
J: TRBJ1-1
D: -
V: TRBV12-3/TRBV12-4

CDR3: ASTIRDSASGANVLT
length: 15
J: TRBJ2-6
D: -
V: TRBV2

CDR3: ASGPDPFDTGELF
length: 13
J: TRBJ2-2
D: -
V: TRBV12-5

CDR3: ASSPPGSPGDTQY
length: 13
J: TRBJ2-3
D: -
V: TRBV7-9

CDR3: ASSFTAVPNQPQH
length: 13
J: TRBJ1-5
D: -
V: TRBV7-8

CDR3: ASSLGEGQMNTEAF
length: 14
J: TRBJ1-1
D: -
V: TRBV28

CDR3: ASSTRAGGPVSYNEQF
length: 16
J: TRBJ2-1
D: TRBD2
V: TRBV7-9